A single sample gave rise to the 29 T cell receptor beta chains below, sequenced in a study of blood T cell repertoires in COVID-19. The repertoire was sequenced with immunoSEQ multiplex PCR; TCRdb's copy has only in-frame clones and lacks some. The sample includes roughly 170,000 clones, less than 90% of them seen just once. Material: PBMCs or T cells enriched from blood (not recorded which). The receptors shown here come from a woman in her forties or fifties who had recovered from COVID-19.

This CDR3 reads CASSQSNRGSYGYTF. Here the CDR3 DNA reads TGCGCCAGCAGCCAATCCAACAGGGGCTCCTATGGCTACACCTTC. The genes are TRBV4-1 and TRBJ1-2; 7 positions agree with TRBD1. Germline V gene lookup returns CDR1 MGHRA and CDR2 YSYEKL. The trim removed 2 bases at V and 4 bases at J, leaving 7 bases unmatched. This CDR3 has 15 amino acids.

J is TRBJ2-5 and V is TRBV20-1, with TRBD2 as a possible D gene (6 bases). The length of the CDR3 is 10 residues. Germline CDR1 reads DFQATT; CDR2 reads SNEGSKA (reference sequence). CDR3 nucleotide sequence: TGCAGCGCCCGGGGGGAGACCCAGTACTTC. Translating gives CSARGETQYF.

The table lists this clone with a count of one. This CDR3 reads CASSLADSLNTEAFF. The CDR3 nucleotides are TGTGCCAGCAGCTTAGCCGACAGTTTGAACACTGAAGCTTTCTTT. This chain links TRBV6-2 or TRBV6-3 with TRBJ1-1; a weak D match, TRBD1 (5 bases). The V and J ends lost 6 bases and 0 bases respectively, with 14 bases between them. Looked up from germline, CDR1 is MNHEY and CDR2 is SVGEGT. The CDR3 consists of 15 residues.

The V and J genes are TRBV30 and TRBJ1-6, with unresolved D. Germline CDR1 and CDR2: GTSNPN and SVGIG (reference sequence). The CDR3 loop spans 12 amino acids. The V end lost 6 bases, the J end lost 8 bases, and 11 bases lay between the germline ends. The CDR3 loop reads CACTDGYSPLHF. CDR3 DNA: TGTGCCTGTACAGACGGTTATTCACCCCTCCACTTT.

V gene TRBV5-6 combines with J gene TRBJ2-2, with D possibly TRBD1 on 5 matching bases. The CDR3 totals 17 residues. Germline assignment: CDR1 SGHDT and CDR2 YYEEEE. Trimming took 4 bases from V and 6 from J, leaving 22 bases between them. The CDR3 spells CASSHRISDTGPGELFF. CDR3 coding DNA: TGTGCCAGCAGCCACAGGATCTCGGACACCGGGCCCGGGGAGCTGTTTTTT.

The rearrangement uses TRBV19 and TRBJ2-1; a possible D gene is TRBD2 (5 bases). The CDR3 sequence is 13 residues long. Germline CDR1 and CDR2: LNHDA and SQIVND (reference sequence). Trimming left V 9 bases short and J 8 bases short, with 17 bases between. CDR3 sequence: CASARRLGDEQFF. The CDR3 region has the DNA TGTGCCAGCGCCCGGCGCCTCGGGGATGAGCAGTTCTTC.

V usage is TRBV19 and J usage is TRBJ1-1; TRBD1 matches at 12 bases. V lost 8 bases, J lost 4 bases, and 2 bases stayed unmatched. Germline V lookup: CDR1 LNHDA, CDR2 SQIVND (reference sequence). The CDR3 is 13 amino acids. The CDR3 bases are TGTGCCAGTGGGACAGGGGGCCCCACTGAAGCTTTCTTT. Translation: CASGTGGPTEAFF.

The chain joins TRBV12-5 to TRBJ1-5; D ambiguous. V gave up 6 bases and J gave up 5 bases, with 20 bases separating them. CDR3 size: 16 residues. The V gene's germline CDR1 is LGHNT and CDR2 FRNRAP. The CDR3 DNA reads TGTGCTAGTGGGCCCGGCCGTGCTACTAATCATCAGCCCCAGCATTTT. This translates into CASGPGRATNHQPQHF.

J is TRBJ2-1 and V is TRBV25-1, with TRBD1 identical over 7 bases. Germline assignment: CDR1 MGHDK and CDR2 SYGVNS. CDR3 length: 13 residues. V lost 7 bases to trimming and J lost 1 base; unmatched junction nucleotides: 1. CDR3 sequence: CASTRGSYNEQFF. The CDR3 coding sequence is TGTGCCAGCACCAGGGGGTCCTACAATGAGCAGTTCTTC.

CDR3 residues: CASSLSGFTNTGELFF. CDR3 DNA: TGTGCCAGCAGCTTGTCAGGGTTTACGAACACCGGGGAGCTGTTTTTT. The gene calls are TRBV5-5 and TRBJ2-2; TRBD1 might be the D (5 bases). The V gene's germline CDR1 is SGHKS and CDR2 YYEKEE (reference sequence). The CDR3 covers 16 residues. Trimming pared 1 base from V and 0 bases from J, leaving 10 bases between.

The V and J genes are TRBV29-1 and TRBJ2-1, with D possibly matching TRBD2 (5 bases). The CDR3 length is 12 residues. Per germline, CDR1 SQVTM and CDR2 ANQGSEA. V was shortened by 6 bases and J by 4 bases, with 10 bases between the two germline ends. CDR3 nucleotide sequence: TGCAGCGTGGAGCGGAAATACAATGAGCAGTTCTTC. Amino acid sequence: CSVERKYNEQFF.

This sequence joins TRBV28 and TRBJ2-2; 8 bases line up with TRBD1. Germline-derived CDR1 and CDR2 are MDHEN and SYDVKM. The ends lost 5 bases at V and 4 bases at J; junction bases unmatched: 6. The CDR3 has 15 amino acids. The CDR3 bases are TGTGCCAGCAGTAACGGACAGGGTGGCACCGGGGAGCTGTTTTTT. Protein product: CASSNGQGGTGELFF.

The CDR3 loop reads CAIRSGVTDTQYF. CDR3 sequence (DNA): TGTGCCATCCGGAGTGGCGTCACAGATACGCAGTATTTT. The chain employs TRBV10-3 and TRBJ2-3; D is unclear. Germline values: CDR1 ENHRY, CDR2 SYGVKD. CDR3 length: 13 amino acids. Deletions cut 8 bases from V and 2 bases from J, with 11 bases between.

In this sample, this clone turned up a few times. This chain joins TRBV15 and TRBJ1-4; 7 nucleotides match TRBD1. CDR1 LNHNV and CDR2 YYDKDF come from the germline V gene (reference sequence). The V and J ends lost 3 bases and 4 bases, in that order; junction bases with no gene match: 5. CDR3 size: 15 residues. The CDR3 reads CATSRRGQNNEKLFF. In DNA, the CDR3 is TGTGCCACCAGCAGGCGGGGACAGAATAATGAAAAACTGTTTTTT.

This sequence joins TRBV5-5 and TRBJ2-1; 8 positions agree with TRBD2. J was trimmed by 7 bases and V by 4 bases; bases with no gene match: 10. The CDR3 has 15 amino acids. Germline assignment: CDR1 SGHKS and CDR2 YYEKEE (reference sequence). CDR3 sequence reads: CASSPREGWGNEQFF. For the CDR3, the DNA is TGTGCCAGCAGCCCACGGGAGGGTTGGGGGAATGAGCAGTTCTTC. Based on the CDR3 plus reference TRBV5-5 and TRBJ2-1, the full variable domain is DAGVTQSPTHLIKTRGQQVTLRCSPISGHKSVSWYQQVLGQGPQFIFQYYEKEERGRGNFPDRFSARQFPNYSSELNVNALLLGDSALYLCASSPREGWGNEQFFGPGTRLTVL.

The chain couples TRBV27 to TRBJ1-2; D unclear. This CDR3 has 16 residues. Germline V lookup: CDR1 MNHEY, CDR2 SMNVEV (reference sequence). V lost 7 bases to trimming and J lost 6 bases, with 24 bases between them. CDR3 sequence (DNA): TGTGCCAGCATCGAAACTAGCCCACCGCCATTGGATGGCTACACCTTC. It specifies CASIETSPPPLDGYTF.

V and J are TRBV28 and TRBJ1-2, with 10 bases lining up with TRBD1. This CDR3 has 14 residues. Germline CDR1 and CDR2: MDHEN and SYDVKM. V lost 5 bases and J lost 8; bases outside the gene matches: 8. The CDR3 is CASSTLGTGVGYTF. The DNA of the CDR3 is TGTGCCAGCAGTACCTTGGGGACAGGGGTGGGCTACACCTTC.

This chain connects TRBV30 to TRBJ1-3, with D possibly being TRBD1 (6 bases). Germline CDR1 GTSNPN, CDR2 SVGIG (reference sequence). This CDR3 is 12 amino acids long. Trimming stripped 4 bases from V and 5 bases from J, with 9 bases between. The CDR3 coding sequence is TGTGCCTGGACGGGGGGCCGAAACACCATATATTTT. This translates into CAWTGGRNTIYF.

This clone showed up just a few times. This sequence joins TRBV14 and TRBJ1-1, with a weak D call TRBD1 (5 bases). The germline V and J ends were trimmed by 1 base and 7 bases, with 13 bases remaining between them. CDR3 length: 14 amino acids. Germline V gene sequence: CDR1 SGHDN, CDR2 FVKESK. The CDR3 coding sequence is TGTGCCAGCAGCCAAGTCAGGGTGATAGGTGAAGCTTTCTTT. Translating it yields CASSQVRVIGEAFF.

V is TRBV19 and J is TRBJ1-1; 7 bases are shared with TRBD1. The CDR3 spans 13 residues. J lost 4 bases, V lost 5 bases, and 4 bases had no gene match. The germline V gene encodes CDR1 LNHDA and CDR2 SQIVND (reference sequence). For the CDR3, the DNA is TGTGCCAGTAGTGAGGGGGCCGGCACTGAAGCTTTCTTT. It is translated as CASSEGAGTEAFF.

V gene TRBV3-1 (or the pseudogene TRBV3-2) combines with J gene TRBJ2-5, with TRBD2 identical over 7 bases. J was trimmed by 14 bases and V by 0 bases; bases with no gene match: 9. CDR1 and CDR2 from the germline V gene are LGHDT and YNNKEL (reference sequence). This CDR3 region has 13 residues. CDR3 sequence (DNA): TGTGCCAGCAGCCAAGAAGGAAGCGGGGCCTGCTACTTC. It codes for CASSQEGSGACYF.

The chain has TRBV5-1 and TRBJ2-3; no firm D call. Trimming left V 1 base short and J 4 bases short, with 4 bases between. CDR1 and CDR2 from the germline V gene are SGHRS and YFSETQ. The CDR3 covers 12 residues. CDR3: CASSLLSDTQYF. For the CDR3, the DNA is TGCGCCAGCAGCTTGCTCTCAGATACGCAGTATTTT. Variable domain in full (rest from reference TRBV5-1 and TRBJ2-3): KAGVTQTPRYLIKTRGQQVTLSCSPISGHRSVSWYQQTPGQGLQFLFEYFSETQRNKGNFPGRFSGRQFSNSRSEMNVSTLELGDSALYLCASSLLSDTQYFGPGTRLTVL.

The CDR3 reads CASNPDRINSPLHF. In DNA, the CDR3 is TGTGCCAGCAACCCAGACAGGATCAATTCACCCCTCCACTTT. The genes are TRBV6-5 and TRBJ1-6, with D perhaps matching TRBD1 (6 bases). In germline, CDR1 is MNHEY, CDR2 SVGAGI. The CDR3 runs 14 residues. Trimming shortened V by 7 bases and J by 7 bases, and 14 bases separated the two germline ends.

The gene calls are TRBV7-6 and TRBJ2-5, with D maybe TRBD2 (6 bases). Deletions cut 0 bases from V and 4 bases from J, with 12 bases between. There are 15 residues in the CDR3. Germline V lookup: CDR1 SGHVS, CDR2 FNYEAQ. The CDR3 sequence: CASSLAPTRGETQYF. For the CDR3, the DNA is TGTGCCAGCAGCTTAGCTCCGACTAGGGGAGAGACCCAGTACTTC.

The rearrangement links TRBV30 to TRBJ1-2, with D maybe TRBD1 (5 bases). This CDR3 has 19 residues. Looked up from germline, CDR1 is GTSNPN and CDR2 is SVGIG (reference sequence). The V end lost 3 bases, the J end lost 5 bases, and 31 bases lay between the germline ends. CDR3 nucleotide sequence: TGTGCCTGGAGCCATGCGACTTTACAGACAGTCCGAGTGGGGTATGGCTACACCTTC. The encoded protein is CAWSHATLQTVRVGYGYTF. Full variable domain (missing parts from reference TRBV30 and TRBJ1-2): SQTIHQWPATLVQPVGSPLSLECTVEGTSNPNLYWYRQAAGRGLQLLFYSVGIGQISSEVPQNLSASRPQDRQFILSSKKLLLSDSGFYLCAWSHATLQTVRVGYGYTFGSGTRLTVV.

V is TRBV28 and J is TRBJ1-6, with 9 positions matching TRBD1. The V and J ends lost 7 bases and 10 bases, in that order; junction bases with no gene match: 5. This CDR3 spans 13 amino acids. CDR1 MDHEN and CDR2 SYDVKM come from the germline V gene. CDR3: CASIGQGRSPLHF. CDR3 coding DNA: TGTGCCAGCATAGGACAGGGGAGGTCACCCCTCCACTTT.

The chain carries TRBV7-2 and TRBJ1-2; D is unclear. The CDR3 covers 13 residues. Per the germline V gene, CDR1 is SGHTA and CDR2 is FQGNSA. V dropped 0 bases and J dropped 4 bases, with 6 bases sitting between them. CDR3 DNA sequence: TGTGCCAGCAGCTTAGCCCGAGCCTATGGCTACACCTTC. Protein sequence: CASSLARAYGYTF.

The chain has TRBV5-1 and TRBJ2-3, with D possibly matching TRBD2 (6 bases). Germline CDR1 reads SGHRS; CDR2 reads YFSETQ. This CDR3 contains 15 residues. V was cut by 1 base and J by 3 bases, with 12 bases left in between. CDR3 region: CASSLKTSGTDTQYF. The CDR3 DNA reads TGCGCCAGCAGCTTGAAGACTAGTGGGACAGATACGCAGTATTTT.

V usage is TRBV10-3 and J usage is TRBJ1-1; D remains ambiguous. Germline V gene data show CDR1 as ENHRY and CDR2 as SYGVKD. The CDR3 extends over 14 amino acids. With 11 bases removed from V and 0 bases from J, the gap between germline ends came to 16 bases. Here the CDR3 DNA reads TGTGCCTCGTCATCGCGCGGGATGAACACTGAAGCTTTCTTT. Translating gives CASSSRGMNTEAFF.